Described below is a single T cell receptor beta chain sequence and its context. The data derive from a study of T cell repertoires in cytomegalovirus infection. The V and J ends lost 8 bases and 5 bases, in that order; junction bases with no gene match: 8. Germline V lookup: CDR1 WSHSY, CDR2 SAAADI. The CDR3 is 15 amino acids. TCRdb reanalysed the reads using MiXCR and keeps one entry per CDR3 protein. Here the sample spans approximately 190,000 distinct CDR3 sequences, 9.5% being singletons. The receptor comes from a human donor in good health (CMV status not recorded). Some clones in this sample may be carry-over from other donors' samples. This sequence joins TRBV10-2 and TRBJ2-5; 13 nucleotides match TRBD2. Sequenced: PBMCs. CDR3 in amino acids: CASAAGLAGRETQYF. The CDR3 DNA reads as TGCGCCAGCGCCGCGGGACTAGCGGGACGGGAGACCCAGTACTTC.